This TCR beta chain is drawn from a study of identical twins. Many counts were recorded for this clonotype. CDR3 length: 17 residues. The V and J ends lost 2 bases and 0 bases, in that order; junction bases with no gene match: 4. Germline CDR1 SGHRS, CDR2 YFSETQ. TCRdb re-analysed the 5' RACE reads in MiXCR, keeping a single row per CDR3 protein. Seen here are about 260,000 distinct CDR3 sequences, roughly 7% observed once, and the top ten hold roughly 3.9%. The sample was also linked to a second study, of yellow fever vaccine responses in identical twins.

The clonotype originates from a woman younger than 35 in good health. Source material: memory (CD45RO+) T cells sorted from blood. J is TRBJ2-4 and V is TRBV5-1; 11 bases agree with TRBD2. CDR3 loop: CASSFGLAGGAKNIQYF. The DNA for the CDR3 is TGCGCCAGCAGCTTCGGGCTAGCGGGAGGAGCCAAAAACATTCAGTACTTC. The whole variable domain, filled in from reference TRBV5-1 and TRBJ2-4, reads KAGVTQTPRYLIKTRGQQVTLSCSPISGHRSVSWYQQTPGQGLQFLFEYFSETQRNKGNFPGRFSGRQFSNSRSEMNVSTLELGDSALYLCASSFGLAGGAKNIQYFGAGTRLSVL.